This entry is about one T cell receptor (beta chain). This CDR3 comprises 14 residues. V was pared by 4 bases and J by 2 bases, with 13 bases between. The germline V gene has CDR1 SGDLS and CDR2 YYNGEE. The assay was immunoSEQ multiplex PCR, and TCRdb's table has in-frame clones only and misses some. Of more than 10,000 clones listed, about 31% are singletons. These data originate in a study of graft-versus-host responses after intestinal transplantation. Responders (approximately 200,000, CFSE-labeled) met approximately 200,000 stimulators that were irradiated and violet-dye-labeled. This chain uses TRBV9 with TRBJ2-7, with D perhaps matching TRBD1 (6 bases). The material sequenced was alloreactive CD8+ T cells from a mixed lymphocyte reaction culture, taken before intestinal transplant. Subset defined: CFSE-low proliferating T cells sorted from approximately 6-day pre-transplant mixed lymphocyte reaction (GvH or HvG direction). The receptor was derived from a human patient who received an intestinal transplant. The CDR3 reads CASSPRTATYEQYF. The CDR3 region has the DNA TGTGCCAGCAGCCCACGGACAGCTACCTACGAGCAGTACTTC.